This T cell receptor beta chain was obtained from a study of type 1 regulatory T cells. Background on the study: This in vitro CD4 product, T-allo10, is enriched for Tr1 cells and alloantigen-specific. Overall study results and limits: Compared with non-type 1 regulatory T cells, type 1 regulatory T cells showed a more restricted TCR repertoire.

TCRdb re-called the reads through MiXCR, storing one row per CDR3 protein. The table includes about 60,000 distinct CDR3 sequences, approximately 60% detected once. Worth noting for this clonotype: Antigen: not known.

V gave up 10 bases and J gave up 4 bases; unmatched junction bases: 10. The CDR3 length is 14 residues. Germline V CDR1 and CDR2: ENHRY, SYGVKD. This chain uses TRBV10-3 with TRBJ1-5; 7 bases match TRBD1. What was sequenced was cultured non-Tr1 T cells, either the whole culture or a sorted T cell fraction (not recorded which). This clonotype was sampled from a human donor in good health. This CDR3 is CATEKDRSNQPQHF. CDR3 in DNA: TGTGCCACCGAGAAGGACAGGTCAAATCAGCCCCAGCATTTT.